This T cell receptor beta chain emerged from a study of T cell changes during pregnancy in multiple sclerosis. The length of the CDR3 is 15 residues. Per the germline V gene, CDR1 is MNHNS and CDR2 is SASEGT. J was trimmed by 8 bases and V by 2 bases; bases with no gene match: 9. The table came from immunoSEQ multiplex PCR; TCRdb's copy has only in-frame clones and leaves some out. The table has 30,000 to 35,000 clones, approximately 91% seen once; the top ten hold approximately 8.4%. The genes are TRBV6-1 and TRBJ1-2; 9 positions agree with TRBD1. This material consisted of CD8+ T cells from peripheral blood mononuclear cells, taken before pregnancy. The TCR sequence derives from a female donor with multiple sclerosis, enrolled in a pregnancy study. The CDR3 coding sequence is TGTGCCAGCAGTGAACCGGGACAGGGCCTTTTAGGCTACACCTTC. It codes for CASSEPGQGLLGYTF.